This T cell receptor (beta chain) was sequenced in a study of blood T cell repertoires in COVID-19. Germline V lookup: CDR1 MNHNY, CDR2 SVGAGI (reference sequence). Trimming shortened V by 2 bases and J by 5 bases, and 15 bases separated the two germline ends. The CDR3 extends over 15 amino acids. Authors' processing steps: Reference gene primer amplification gave nucleated cell count estimates. Sequencing was performed with immunoSEQ multiplex PCR; in TCRdb, only in-frame clones are kept and a portion is missing. The V and J calls and clone size were taken over from that table, and D and trimming were inferred from the DNA. The sample shows approximately 150,000 clones, approximately 81% of them seen only once.

The chain couples TRBV6-6 to TRBJ2-5; D is possibly TRBD2 (5 bases). This TCR derives from a woman in her forties or fifties with COVID-19, enrolled during active disease. The material sequenced was peripheral blood. DNA for the CDR3: TGTGCCAGCAGTTACCTCGCTAGCTCGTGGGAGACCCAGTACTTC. The encoded protein is CASSYLASSWETQYF.